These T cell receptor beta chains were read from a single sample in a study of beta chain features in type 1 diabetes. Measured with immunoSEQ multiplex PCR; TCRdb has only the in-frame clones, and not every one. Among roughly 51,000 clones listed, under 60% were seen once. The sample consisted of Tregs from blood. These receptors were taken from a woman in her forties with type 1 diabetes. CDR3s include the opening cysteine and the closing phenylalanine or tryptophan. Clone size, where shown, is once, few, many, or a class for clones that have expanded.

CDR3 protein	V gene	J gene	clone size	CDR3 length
CASSLHRNTEAFF	TRBV14	TRBJ1-1	once	13
CASSSRVGRDEQYF	TRBV6-6	TRBJ2-7	-	14
CAGTSSRNTGELFF	TRBV6-5	TRBJ2-2	few	14
CASSLSAGTLGETQYF	TRBV7-2	TRBJ2-5	-	16
CSARGQYEAFF	TRBV20-1	TRBJ1-1	-	11
CASSLGPDYNSPLHF	TRBV5-1	TRBJ1-6	-	15
CASSSSGTGLYSPLHF	TRBV6-6	TRBJ1-6	-	16
CASSPAPRGWTGNTIYF	TRBV5-4	TRBJ1-3	-	17
CASSLTGVSTGELFF	TRBV5-1	TRBJ2-2	-	15
CAWSLQGSGELFF	TRBV30	TRBJ2-2	-	13
CASSSSSGAFYNEQFF	TRBV4-1	TRBJ2-1	few	16
CASSLDRGQILAKNIQYF	TRBV28	TRBJ2-4	-	18
CASSFGQGTDTQYF	TRBV5-6	TRBJ2-3	-	14
CASSPGQNTEAFF	TRBV7-9	TRBJ1-1	-	13
CASSGSGTYEQYF	TRBV7-9	TRBJ2-7	few	13
CASRIAGKDTGYTF	TRBV28	TRBJ1-2	-	14
CASSLNPGLNTEAFF	TRBV5-5	TRBJ1-1	few	15
CASSLRRSEGYTF	TRBV28	TRBJ1-2	few	13
CASSPQGTGELFF	TRBV5-1	TRBJ2-2	-	13
CASTSPGFSGELFF	TRBV6-1	TRBJ2-2	few	14
CSVEKASGAYNEQFF	TRBV29-1	TRBJ2-1	few	15
CASSLTFGASGKETQYF	TRBV7-3	TRBJ2-5	once	17
CASSTSGRAGYEQYF	TRBV28	TRBJ2-7	few	15